A selection of T cell receptor beta chains follows, all from one sample in a study of shared clonotypes between healthy human individuals. Data came from immunoSEQ multiplex PCR; TCRdb stores just in-frame clones and leaves some out. Of 2 million to 2.5 million clones listed, about nine tenths were seen once; the top ten hold approximately 0.39%. The sample taken for sequencing was naive CD4+ T cells from PBMCs. The receptors here all came from a young man in good health. Some clones in this sample may be carry-over from other donors' samples. Each CDR3 is given with its conserved first and last residue. Each record gives: D gene, V gene, J gene, clone size, CDR3 protein, CDR3 DNA. A D gene is named only where the DNA matches it firmly. The size entry is marked missing in some rows and otherwise reads once, few, many or a size class.

D gene: TRBD1; V gene: TRBV5-1; J gene: TRBJ2-7; clone size: -; CDR3 protein: CASSPDRGSSYEQYF; CDR3 DNA: TGCGCCAGCAGCCCGGACAGGGGTTCTAGCTACGAGCAGTACTTC
D gene: -; V gene: TRBV19; J gene: TRBJ2-7; clone size: -; CDR3 protein: CASSKYSVGAYEQYF; CDR3 DNA: TGTGCCAGTAGCAAATACTCCGTCGGGGCCTACGAGCAGTACTTC
D gene: -; V gene: TRBV6-1; J gene: TRBJ1-5; clone size: -; CDR3 protein: CASNRGNSNQPQHF; CDR3 DNA: TGTGCCAGCAATCGGGGCAATAGCAATCAGCCCCAGCATTTT
D gene: -; V gene: TRBV5-1; J gene: TRBJ2-5; clone size: once; CDR3 protein: CASADYTSAQETQYF; CDR3 DNA: TGCGCCAGCGCCGACTATACTTCCGCACAAGAGACCCAGTACTTC
D gene: TRBD2; V gene: TRBV7-6; J gene: TRBJ2-2; clone size: -; CDR3 protein: CASSLVGGLAAHTGELFF; CDR3 DNA: TGTGCCAGCAGCTTAGTGGGTGGACTAGCGGCCCACACCGGGGAGCTGTTTTTT
D gene: TRBD1; V gene: TRBV7-2; J gene: TRBJ2-7; clone size: -; CDR3 protein: CASSLTPGQSSYEQYF; CDR3 DNA: TGTGCCAGCAGCTTAACTCCGGGACAGAGCTCCTACGAGCAGTACTTC
D gene: -; V gene: TRBV7-6; J gene: TRBJ2-1; clone size: -; CDR3 protein: CASSQNGGEQFF; CDR3 DNA: TGTGCCAGCAGTCAAAACGGTGGTGAGCAGTTCTTC
D gene: -; V gene: TRBV19; J gene: TRBJ1-5; clone size: -; CDR3 protein: CASRGTSDTSNQPQHF; CDR3 DNA: TGTGCCAGTAGGGGGACATCGGACACTAGCAATCAGCCCCAGCATTTT
D gene: TRBD2; V gene: TRBV19; J gene: TRBJ2-2; clone size: -; CDR3 protein: CASSEAGGVFGGELFF; CDR3 DNA: TGTGCCAGTAGTGAAGCGGGAGGGGTATTTGGTGGGGAGCTGTTTTTT
D gene: -; V gene: TRBV2; J gene: TRBJ2-7; clone size: -; CDR3 protein: CASSEQRVWQYF; CDR3 DNA: TGTGCCAGCAGTGAGCAGCGGGTTTGGCAGTACTTC
D gene: -; V gene: TRBV9; J gene: TRBJ2-7; clone size: once; CDR3 protein: CASSVGPGAPYEQYF; CDR3 DNA: TGTGCCAGCAGCGTAGGGCCAGGAGCCCCCTACGAGCAGTACTTC
D gene: TRBD1; V gene: TRBV6-1; J gene: TRBJ1-1; clone size: -; CDR3 protein: CASSRSGQGSEAFF; CDR3 DNA: TGTGCCAGCAGTCGATCCGGACAGGGATCTGAAGCTTTCTTT
D gene: -; V gene: TRBV10-3; J gene: TRBJ2-7; clone size: -; CDR3 protein: CATRDRSSYEQYF; CDR3 DNA: TGTGCCACCAGAGACAGGTCCTCCTACGAGCAGTACTTC
D gene: TRBD1; V gene: TRBV2; J gene: TRBJ2-2; clone size: -; CDR3 protein: CASRVDRGDTGELFF; CDR3 DNA: TGTGCCAGCAGGGTTGACAGGGGGGACACCGGGGAGCTGTTTTTT
D gene: TRBD1; V gene: TRBV9; J gene: TRBJ2-6; clone size: -; CDR3 protein: CASSVRTGSGANVLTF; CDR3 DNA: TGTGCCAGCAGCGTACGGACAGGCTCTGGGGCCAACGTCCTGACTTTC
D gene: -; V gene: TRBV5-8; J gene: TRBJ1-2; clone size: -; CDR3 protein: CASRSVVRYGYTF; CDR3 DNA: TGTGCCAGCAGATCCGTAGTTAGGTATGGCTACACCTTC
D gene: -; V gene: TRBV7-3; J gene: TRBJ1-1; clone size: -; CDR3 protein: CASSLMDQSEAFF; CDR3 DNA: TGTGCCAGCAGCTTAATGGATCAGTCTGAAGCTTTCTTT
D gene: TRBD2; V gene: TRBV4-3; J gene: TRBJ2-2; clone size: -; CDR3 protein: CASSQAAREFTGELFF; CDR3 DNA: TGCGCCAGCAGCCAAGCAGCGCGGGAGTTCACCGGGGAGCTGTTTTTT
D gene: TRBD2; V gene: TRBV29-1; J gene: TRBJ2-1; clone size: -; CDR3 protein: CSVLSGRLYNEQFF; CDR3 DNA: TGCAGCGTTCTTAGCGGGAGGCTGTACAATGAGCAGTTCTTC
D gene: -; V gene: TRBV29-1; J gene: TRBJ2-2; clone size: -; CDR3 protein: CSGCYGSPRTGELFF; CDR3 DNA: TGCAGCGGCTGTTACGGAAGTCCGCGCACCGGGGAGCTGTTTTTT
D gene: TRBD2; V gene: TRBV11-2; J gene: TRBJ2-1; clone size: -; CDR3 protein: CASSPTSGPMGNEQFF; CDR3 DNA: TGTGCCAGCAGCCCAACTAGCGGCCCTATGGGTAATGAGCAGTTCTTC
D gene: -; V gene: TRBV12-1; J gene: TRBJ1-1; clone size: -; CDR3 protein: CASSLRGEFCTEAFF; CDR3 DNA: TGTGCCAGCAGTTTGAGAGGGGAGTTCTGTACTGAAGCTTTCTTT
D gene: -; V gene: TRBV5-1; J gene: TRBJ2-1; clone size: -; CDR3 protein: CASSSFMGGDEQFF; CDR3 DNA: TGCGCCAGCAGCTCCTTCATGGGAGGCGATGAGCAGTTCTTC
D gene: TRBD1; V gene: TRBV15; J gene: TRBJ1-2; clone size: -; CDR3 protein: CASRDRNNYGYTF; CDR3 DNA: TGTGCCTCCCGGGACAGAAATAACTATGGCTACACCTTC
D gene: TRBD2; V gene: TRBV4-3; J gene: TRBJ2-1; clone size: -; CDR3 protein: CASSSLAGSYNEQFF; CDR3 DNA: TGCGCCAGCAGCTCACTAGCGGGATCGTACAATGAGCAGTTCTTC
D gene: -; V gene: TRBV11-3; J gene: TRBJ2-1; clone size: few; CDR3 protein: CASSTPPGLRNEQFF; CDR3 DNA: TGTGCCAGCAGCACTCCACCGGGATTGCGCAATGAGCAGTTCTTC
D gene: -; V gene: TRBV27; J gene: TRBJ1-1; clone size: -; CDR3 protein: CASSPRGNFLNTEAFF; CDR3 DNA: TGTGCCAGCAGTCCCCGGGGGAACTTTTTGAACACTGAAGCTTTCTTT
D gene: -; V gene: TRBV28; J gene: TRBJ1-4; clone size: -; CDR3 protein: CASSYEAEGEKLFF; CDR3 DNA: TGTGCCAGCAGTTACGAGGCGGAGGGGGAAAAACTGTTTTTT
D gene: TRBD1; V gene: TRBV6-6; J gene: TRBJ1-1; clone size: -; CDR3 protein: CASSPPGQGGAFF; CDR3 DNA: TGTGCCAGCAGTCCACCGGGACAGGGGGGAGCTTTCTTT
D gene: TRBD1; V gene: TRBV7-9; J gene: TRBJ2-1; clone size: -; CDR3 protein: CASSDTGTGGGNEQFF; CDR3 DNA: TGTGCCAGCAGCGATACCGGGACAGGGGGTGGCAATGAGCAGTTCTTC
D gene: TRBD2; V gene: TRBV27; J gene: TRBJ2-7; clone size: -; CDR3 protein: CASRWGSGDSYEQYF; CDR3 DNA: TGTGCCAGCAGGTGGGGCAGCGGGGACTCCTACGAGCAGTACTTC